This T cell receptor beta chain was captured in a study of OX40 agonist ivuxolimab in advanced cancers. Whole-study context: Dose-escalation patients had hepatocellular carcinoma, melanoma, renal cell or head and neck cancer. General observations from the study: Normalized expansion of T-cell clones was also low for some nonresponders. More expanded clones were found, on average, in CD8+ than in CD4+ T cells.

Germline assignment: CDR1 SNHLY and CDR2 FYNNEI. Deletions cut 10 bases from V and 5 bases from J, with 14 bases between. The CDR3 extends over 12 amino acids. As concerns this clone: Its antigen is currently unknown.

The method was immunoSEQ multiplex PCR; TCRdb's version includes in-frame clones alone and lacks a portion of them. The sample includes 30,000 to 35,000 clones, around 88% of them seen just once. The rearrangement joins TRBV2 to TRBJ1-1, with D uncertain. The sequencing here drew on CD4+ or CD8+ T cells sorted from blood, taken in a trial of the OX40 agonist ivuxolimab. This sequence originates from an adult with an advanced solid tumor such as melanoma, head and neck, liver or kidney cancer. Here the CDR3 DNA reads TGTGCCATCCCCAAGGGAGGTACTGAAGCTTTCTTT. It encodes CAIPKGGTEAFF.